These 26 T cell receptor beta chains were sequenced from one sample in a study of Ad26.COV2.S vaccination and SARS-CoV-2 variants. The assay was immunoSEQ multiplex PCR, and TCRdb's table has in-frame clones only and misses some. The data show over 85,000 clones, over 70% seen once. This specimen was peripheral blood, taken after recovery from COVID-19. All receptors come from a human donor who had recovered from COVID-19.

This chain connects TRBV4-2 to TRBJ1-4, with 8 bases identical to TRBD1. In germline, CDR1 is LGHNA, CDR2 YNFKEQ. The V and J ends lost 4 bases and 7 bases, in that order; junction bases with no gene match: 5. The CDR3 is 14 amino acids. This chain's CDR3 is CASSRGQGSEKLFF. The DNA for the CDR3 is TGTGCCAGCAGCCGCGGACAGGGTAGTGAAAAACTGTTTTTT.

This chain links TRBV5-1 with TRBJ1-5, with 7 bases matching TRBD1. The J segment lost 1 base and the V segment lost 3 bases, leaving 4 bases of the junction unmatched. There are 15 residues in the CDR3. The germline gives CDR1 SGHRS, CDR2 YFSETQ. CDR3 sequence: CASSWGTDSNQPQHF. CDR3 DNA: TGCGCCAGCAGCTGGGGGACAGACAGCAATCAGCCCCAGCATTTT.

This clone was observed a single time. This chain connects TRBV9 to TRBJ2-7, with 13 nucleotides matching TRBD2. J was trimmed by 4 bases and V by 2 bases; bases with no gene match: 3. The length of the CDR3 is 15 residues. From germline, CDR1 is SGDLS and CDR2 YYNGEE. CDR3 DNA: TGTGCCAGCAGCGTGGGGACTAGCGGGACGTACGAGCAGTACTTC. As protein: CASSVGTSGTYEQYF.

This clone was picked up a small number of times. Distinct nucleotide sequences in the sample also encode this CDR3. The CDR3 nucleotides read TGTGCCAGCTCATCGACAGGGGACACTGAAGCTTTCTTT. It translates to CASSSTGDTEAFF. The V call is TRBV18, the J call TRBJ1-1, with 8 bases matching TRBD1. CDR1 KGHSH and CDR2 LQKENI come from the germline V gene. V trimming: 5 bases; J trimming: 3 bases; junction bases outside the gene matches: 2. The CDR3 runs 13 residues.

The rearrangement joins TRBV11-1 to TRBJ2-1; D is unclear. Germline V CDR1 and CDR2: SGHAT, FQDESV (reference sequence). V was cut by 3 bases and J by 0 bases, with 9 bases left in between. This CDR3 comprises 15 residues. The CDR3 DNA reads as TGTGCCAGCAGCTTCGTCATCAGCTCCTACAATGAGCAGTTCTTC. Amino acids: CASSFVISSYNEQFF.

This clone has a handful of counts. The rearrangement joins TRBV28 to TRBJ1-5; D is possibly TRBD1 (5 bases). The V and J ends lost 8 bases and 2 bases respectively, with 13 bases between them. Per germline, CDR1 MDHEN and CDR2 SYDVKM. The length of the CDR3 is 14 residues. CDR3 in DNA: TGTGCCAGCGTAACAGGATATGGCAATCAGCCCCAGCATTTT. It yields the protein CASVTGYGNQPQHF. Using reference TRBV28 and TRBJ1-5 for the parts outside the CDR3, the full variable domain is DVKVTQSSRYLVKRTGEKVFLECVQDMDHENMFWYRQDPGLGLRLIYFSYDVKMKEKGDIPEGYSVSREKKERFSLILESASTNQTSMYLCASVTGYGNQPQHFGDGTRLSIL.

This sequence joins TRBV11-3 and TRBJ2-5, with D perhaps being TRBD1 or TRBD2 (6 bases each). Germline V gene data show CDR1 as SGHNT and CDR2 as YENEEA. The length of the CDR3 is 15 residues. V was pared by 5 bases and J by 5 bases, with 18 bases between. CDR3 loop: CASSLGGTGTETQYF. The CDR3, as DNA: TGTGCCAGCAGCCTCGGGGGCACAGGGACGGAGACCCAGTACTTC.

The chain combines TRBV7-3 with TRBJ2-1; 11 bases are a match to TRBD2. CDR1 is SGHTA and CDR2 is FQGTGA in the germline V gene. CDR3 length: 17 amino acids. V lost 2 bases to trimming and J lost 4 bases; unmatched junction nucleotides: 7. The CDR3 DNA is TGTGCCAGCAGCTTAGTCCCTGGGACTAGCGGATACAATGAGCAGTTCTTC. Translated, it gives CASSLVPGTSGYNEQFF.

Written as DNA, the CDR3 is TGTGCCATTAGAGGCGGTTCGATCACAGATACGCAGTATTTT. Translation gives CAIRGGSITDTQYF. The V call is TRBV7-9, the J call TRBJ2-3; D is unclear. The ends were cut back, 10 bases at V and 2 bases at J, with 16 bases in the middle. The germline CDR1 and CDR2 sequences are SEHNR and FQNEAQ (reference sequence). The CDR3 sequence is 14 residues long.

This clone was counted once. Here the CDR3 DNA reads TGCAGCGTTGCCAGGCTGCGTAATGAAAAACTGTTTTTT. Translated, it gives CSVARLRNEKLFF. This chain uses TRBV29-1 with TRBJ1-4, with D unresolved. Between the trimmed V and J ends, which lost 4 bases and 4 bases, there was a span of 10 bases. The CDR3 is 13 residues long. From germline, CDR1 is SQVTM and CDR2 ANQGSEA.

The rearrangement joins TRBV5-5 to TRBJ2-7; D is unclear. Trimming took off 0 bases at V and 3 bases at J, with 1 base between the two ends. This CDR3 has 11 amino acids. Germline V gene lookup returns CDR1 SGHKS and CDR2 YYEKEE (reference sequence). The CDR3 is CASSLVYEQYF. DNA of the CDR3: TGTGCCAGCAGCTTGGTCTACGAGCAGTACTTC.

V is TRBV30 and J is TRBJ2-2, with D unclear. The germline V and J ends were trimmed by 4 bases and 0 bases, with 9 bases remaining between them. CDR3 size: 14 residues. The germline gives CDR1 GTSNPN, CDR2 SVGIG (reference sequence). The CDR3 nucleotides are TGTGCCTGGACGCGACATTCGAACACCGGGGAGCTGTTTTTT. This codes for CAWTRHSNTGELFF.

The chain is built from TRBV30 and TRBJ2-3, with D possibly matching TRBD2 (6 bases). The germline CDR1 and CDR2 sequences are GTSNPN and SVGIG (reference sequence). The CDR3 is 14 amino acids. The V and J ends lost 5 bases and 5 bases respectively, with 17 bases between them. For the CDR3, the DNA is TGTGCCTGGGGAGGGGTAAGAATAATAGATACGCAGTATTTT. This sequence encodes CAWGGVRIIDTQYF.

The rearrangement links TRBV11-2 to TRBJ2-3, with D possibly being TRBD2 (5 bases). There are 16 residues in the CDR3. Germline loops: CDR1 SGHAT, CDR2 FQNNGV. V shed 4 bases and J shed 2 bases, with 16 bases lying between them. The CDR3 is CASSSQKRILTDTQYF. DNA for the CDR3: TGTGCCAGCAGCTCCCAAAAGCGGATCCTCACAGATACGCAGTATTTT.

With respect to this clone: The identical CDR3 is also encoded by other nucleotide sequences in the sample. CDR3 nucleotide sequence: TGCAGCGTTGCCAGACAGAACACTGAAGCTTTCTTT. As protein: CSVARQNTEAFF. The chain carries TRBV29-1 and TRBJ1-1; D not resolved. V was cut by 4 bases and J by 1 base, with 7 bases left in between. Germline loops: CDR1 SQVTM, CDR2 ANQGSEA. CDR3 length: 12 amino acids.

V is TRBV7-3 and J is TRBJ2-6; D unresolved. CDR3 length: 14 amino acids. The V end lost 4 bases, the J end lost 0 bases, and 4 bases lay between the germline ends. CDR1 and CDR2 from the germline V gene are SGHTA and FQGTGA. CDR3 amino acids: CASSYSSGANVLTF. CDR3 in DNA: TGTGCCAGCAGCTACAGCTCTGGGGCCAACGTCCTGACTTTC.

The table lists this clone with many counts. This chain connects TRBV29-1 to TRBJ2-3; no definite D call. Trimming removed 4 bases at V and 2 bases at J, with 16 bases between. From germline, CDR1 is SQVTM and CDR2 ANQGSEA. The CDR3 totals 15 residues. The CDR3 loop is CSVVWGPSNTDTQYF. For the CDR3, the DNA is TGCAGCGTTGTTTGGGGTCCCTCAAACACAGATACGCAGTATTTT.

The rearrangement joins TRBV2 to TRBJ1-3; D may be TRBD1 (5 bases). Germline V gene lookup returns CDR1 SNHLY and CDR2 FYNNEI. The CDR3 extends over 13 amino acids. V dropped 4 bases and J dropped 7 bases, with 11 bases sitting between them. CDR3 nucleotide sequence: TGTGCCAGCAGTGGGGGACGGGATAACACCATATATTTT. Residues: CASSGGRDNTIYF.

The V call is TRBV12-3 or TRBV12-4, the J call TRBJ1-2; no reliable D call. The CDR3 spans 10 residues. Between the trimmed V and J ends, which lost 6 bases and 8 bases, there was a span of 7 bases. The CDR3 region has the DNA TGTGCCAGCAGGGAATGGGGCTACACCTTC. It encodes CASREWGYTF.

The V call is TRBV2, the J call TRBJ1-2, with D possibly TRBD1 on 6 matching bases. From germline, CDR1 is SNHLY and CDR2 FYNNEI. CDR3 length equals 12 residues. The ends were cut back, 7 bases at V and 7 bases at J, with 13 bases in the middle. The CDR3 sequence: CASKQGFGGYTF. For the CDR3, the DNA is TGTGCCAGCAAGCAGGGGTTCGGTGGCTACACCTTC.

The chain recombines TRBV4-2 with TRBJ1-2; a possible D gene is TRBD1 (6 bases). Germline V gene data show CDR1 as LGHNA and CDR2 as YNFKEQ. Trimming cost V 4 bases and J 0 bases, with 18 bases left between them. This CDR3 spans 17 amino acids. CDR3 sequence: CASSPHRDTETNYGYTF. The DNA for the CDR3 is TGTGCCAGCAGCCCCCACCGGGACACCGAAACTAACTATGGCTACACCTTC.

The chain couples TRBV5-1 to TRBJ2-7; a weak D match, TRBD1 (5 bases). V dropped 4 bases and J dropped 1 base, with 15 bases sitting between them. The CDR3 runs to 15 residues. Germline CDR1 reads SGHRS; CDR2 reads YFSETQ. DNA for the CDR3: TGCGCCAGCAGCCTGGAATTTGGGGCTTCCTACGAGCAGTACTTC. Its protein is CASSLEFGASYEQYF.

This chain joins TRBV7-6 and TRBJ2-3; D is unresolved. The germline gives CDR1 SGHVS, CDR2 FNYEAQ. V was clipped by 1 base and J by 2 bases, with 13 bases between them. This CDR3 comprises 16 residues. CDR3 amino acids: CASSLGQALTTDTQYF. CDR3 DNA: TGTGCCAGCAGCTTAGGGCAGGCCCTGACCACAGATACGCAGTATTTT. Using reference TRBV7-6 and TRBJ2-3 for the parts outside the CDR3, the full variable domain is GAGVSQSPRYKVTKRGQDVALRCDPISGHVSLYWYRQALGQGPEFLTYFNYEAQQDKSGLPNDRFSAERPEGSISTLTIQRTEQRDSAMYRCASSLGQALTTDTQYFGPGTRLTVL.

This chain uses TRBV6-1 with TRBJ1-5; TRBD1 matches at 7 bases. J gave up 10 bases and V 3 bases, and 6 bases lay outside the gene matches. Germline V gene sequence: CDR1 MNHNS, CDR2 SASEGT. The CDR3 spans 13 residues. CDR3 amino acids: CASSERGLQPQHF. CDR3 in DNA: TGTGCCAGCAGTGAGAGGGGGCTCCAACCCCAGCATTTT.

The chain combines TRBV9 with TRBJ2-4; 10 nucleotides agree with TRBD1. The V gene's germline CDR1 is SGDLS and CDR2 YYNGEE. This CDR3 has 14 amino acids. V lost 3 bases and J lost 8; bases outside the gene matches: 5. The CDR3 DNA sequence: TGTGCCAGCAGCGGCCGGGACAGGGGTGACATTCAGTACTTC. Its protein product is CASSGRDRGDIQYF.

The rearrangement uses TRBV27 and TRBJ2-7, with 7 nucleotides matching TRBD1. The ends lost 8 bases at V and 2 bases at J; junction bases unmatched: 6. The CDR3 runs 13 residues. Germline assignment: CDR1 MNHEY and CDR2 SMNVEV (reference sequence). CDR3 protein: CASGWGTAYEQYF. The CDR3 region has the DNA TGTGCCAGCGGCTGGGGGACAGCCTACGAGCAGTACTTC.